The 23 T cell receptor beta chains below come from one sample, sequenced in a study of regulatory T cells in long-lasting Graves disease. The authors built TCR beta libraries using iRepertoire HTBI primers and Arm-PCR of CDR3 regions. MiXCR, applied by TCRdb to the multiplex PCR reads, yields one record per CDR3 protein. The top ten hold approximately 9.6% of the sample, which has more than 450,000 distinct CDR3 sequences, about 11% seen once. As to time point: newly diagnosed GD, antithyroid drugs for less than 3 months. PBMCs provided the RNA from which the TCR library was made. The same data also contributed to another study, on T cells in Graves' hyperthyroidism and ophthalmopathy.

The sample here was peripheral blood mononuclear cells (PBMCs), taken at new diagnosis, from a patient treated with antithyroid drugs. The receptors derive from a woman aged 25 to 45 with Graves disease.

This clonotype was seen repeatedly, ten times or more. V usage is TRBV19 and J usage is TRBJ1-1, with D unresolved. The CDR3 has 12 amino acids. Germline V lookup: CDR1 LNHDA, CDR2 SQIVND (reference sequence). Trimming took 3 bases from V and 3 from J, leaving 5 bases between them. The CDR3 reads CASSIAYTEAFF. The DNA of the CDR3 is TGTGCCAGTAGTATTGCATACACTGAAGCTTTCTTT.

This clonotype has a count of ten or more. Here the CDR3 DNA reads TGCAGTGCTAGATCTTACGGACTAGCGGGGGCAGATACGCAGTATTTT. Its protein is CSARSYGLAGADTQYF. The V and J genes are TRBV20-1 and TRBJ2-3; 13 bases map to TRBD2. Germline CDR1 DFQATT, CDR2 SNEGSKA (reference sequence). This CDR3 spans 16 amino acids. The V segment lost 2 bases and the J segment 4 bases; nucleotides outside the gene matches: 6.

This clonotype was seen only a few times. The rearrangement links TRBV11-1 to TRBJ2-1, with a tentative D call TRBD2 (6 bases). The CDR3 consists of 16 residues. Germline V lookup: CDR1 SGHAT, CDR2 FQDESV (reference sequence). The V end was cut by 3 bases, the J end by 4 bases, with 16 bases between. Written as DNA, the CDR3 is TGTGCCAGCAGCTTGGAGGGGCGAGGTAATTACAATGAGCAGTTCTTC. Encoded protein: CASSLEGRGNYNEQFF.

This clonotype turned up a few times. This may come from a read error, since a much larger clone is one base off. The rearrangement links TRBV28 to TRBJ1-5, with D possibly matching TRBD1 (5 bases). The CDR3 has 15 amino acids. CDR1 MDHEN and CDR2 SYDVKM come from the germline V gene. This chain's CDR3 is CAGSQTPQGIQPQHF. DNA of the CDR3: TGTGCCGGCAGCCAAACCCCGCAGGGAATACAGCCCCAGCATTTT.

Only a few counts were recorded for this clonotype. The rearrangement links TRBV5-4 to TRBJ2-1; 7 bases match TRBD2. This CDR3 contains 14 residues. Germline CDR1 and CDR2: SGHNT and YYREEE (reference sequence). The CDR3: CAATSPNSYNEQFF. As DNA, the CDR3 is TGTGCGGCGACTAGCCCAAATTCCTACAATGAGCAGTTCTTC.

This clonotype has ten or more counts. The chain is built from TRBV12-3 or TRBV12-4 and TRBJ1-5; D possibly corresponds to TRBD1 (5 bases). The V end was cut by 6 bases, the J end by 7 bases, with 19 bases between. This CDR3 has 15 residues. The CDR3 DNA reads as TGTGCCAGCAGGGGGTCGGAAGGTGCAGGGCAGCCCCAGCATTTT. Encoded protein: CASRGSEGAGQPQHF.

This clonotype was observed many times. This chain joins TRBV2 and TRBJ1-2, with 7 bases identical to TRBD1. The CDR3 runs to 14 residues. V trimming: 8 bases; J trimming: 3 bases; junction bases outside the gene matches: 9. Germline loops: CDR1 SNHLY, CDR2 FYNNEI. The chain's CDR3 is CASFKTDRDYGYTF. Written as DNA, the CDR3 is TGTGCCAGCTTCAAGACCGACAGGGACTATGGCTACACCTTC.

This clonotype has only a few counts. The J gene is TRBJ2-5, the V gene TRBV28; no clear D gene. V gave up 5 bases and J gave up 4 bases, with 14 bases separating them. Per germline, CDR1 MDHEN and CDR2 SYDVKM. The CDR3 has 14 amino acids. As DNA, the CDR3 is TGTGCCAGCAGTCCTGACTGGAATTTAGAGACCCAGTACTTC. Its protein is CASSPDWNLETQYF. Variable domain in full (rest from reference TRBV28 and TRBJ2-5): DVKVTQSSRYLVKRTGEKVFLECVQDMDHENMFWYRQDPGLGLRLIYFSYDVKMKEKGDIPEGYSVSREKKERFSLILESASTNQTSMYLCASSPDWNLETQYFGPGTRLLVL.

Many counts were recorded for this clonotype. The chain employs TRBV27 and TRBJ2-1; TRBD2 aligns across 8 bases. Germline trimming cut 2 bases from V and 7 bases from J; bases unmatched to any gene: 7. The CDR3 covers 15 residues. CDR1 and CDR2 (germline): MNHEY, SMNVEV (reference sequence). CDR3 region: CASSLLGTSMNEQFF. The CDR3 DNA is TGTGCCAGCAGTTTACTGGGGACTAGTATGAATGAGCAGTTCTTC.

The chain is built from TRBV4-1 and TRBJ2-7; D is possibly TRBD2 (6 bases). Between the trimmed V and J ends, which lost 1 base and 3 bases, there was a span of 13 bases. The CDR3 is 15 residues long. CDR1 is MGHRA and CDR2 is YSYEKL in the germline V gene. CDR3 bases: TGCGCCAGCAGCCAAGGGAGGGAGCTTTTCTACGAGCAGTACTTC. Translation: CASSQGRELFYEQYF.

This clonotype was detected many times. The chain is built from TRBV2 and TRBJ2-1, with 7 nucleotides matching TRBD2. CDR3 length equals 15 residues. J was trimmed by 6 bases and V by 5 bases; bases with no gene match: 10. The germline V gene has CDR1 SNHLY and CDR2 FYNNEI. In nucleotides, the CDR3 is TGTGCCAGCAGTTCCAAGCGGGAAATTAGCAATGAGCAGTTCTTC. Translated, it gives CASSSKREISNEQFF.

A few counts support this clonotype. This chain links TRBV12-3 or TRBV12-4 with TRBJ2-1; 11 positions match TRBD2. This CDR3 is 17 amino acids long. Germline trimming cut 5 bases from V and 7 bases from J; bases unmatched to any gene: 13. Written as DNA, the CDR3 is TGTGCCAGCAGTCTAGACATTAGCGGGAGGGCCACGAATGAGCAGTTCTTC. Its protein is CASSLDISGRATNEQFF.

The chain carries TRBV11-2 and TRBJ2-7, with D unclear. Germline CDR1 and CDR2: SGHAT and FQNNGV. The CDR3 is made up of 14 amino acids. The V and J ends lost 5 bases and 3 bases respectively, with 14 bases between them. The CDR3 nucleotides are TGTGCCAGCAGCGCAGCTAGTAGAGGCTACGAGCAGTACTTC. Its protein is CASSAASRGYEQYF.

A word on this clonotype: Given a much more abundant clone one base away, this may be a read error. The V call is TRBV3-1, the J call TRBJ2-3, with D perhaps given as TRBD1 or TRBD2 (5 bases each). The CDR3 runs to 16 residues. The germline CDR1 and CDR2 sequences are LGHDT and YNNKEL (reference sequence). The CDR3 reads CASSQDWGSMSDAQYF. The CDR3 DNA reads as TGTGCCAGCAGCCAAGATTGGGGGAGTATGTCAGATGCGCAGTATTTT.

This clonotype was counted ten times or more. This chain links TRBV28 with TRBJ2-3; D gene unclear. Trimming shortened V by 6 bases and J by 0 bases, and 10 bases separated the two germline ends. The V gene's germline CDR1 is MDHEN and CDR2 SYDVKM. The CDR3 has 14 residues. In nucleotides, the CDR3 is TGTGCCAGCAGCTTAGACCGGAGCACAGATACGCAGTATTTT. Protein: CASSLDRSTDTQYF. Full variable domain (remainder filled in from reference TRBV28 and TRBJ2-3): DVKVTQSSRYLVKRTGEKVFLECVQDMDHENMFWYRQDPGLGLRLIYFSYDVKMKEKGDIPEGYSVSREKKERFSLILESASTNQTSMYLCASSLDRSTDTQYFGPGTRLTVL.

The rearrangement links TRBV9 to TRBJ2-3; 10 positions match TRBD2. After removal of 6 bases from V and 1 base from J, the junction contained 11 bases not matched to a gene. Germline values: CDR1 SGDLS, CDR2 YYNGEE. This CDR3 spans 17 amino acids. In DNA, the CDR3 is TGTGCCAGCACCGGGACTAGCGAGCCTAGAGGCACAGATACGCAGTATTTT. Amino acids: CASTGTSEPRGTDTQYF.

The sample holds many counts of this clonotype. The V gene is TRBV7-9, the J gene TRBJ2-1; TRBD1 or TRBD2 may be the D gene (5 bases each). Germline V lookup: CDR1 SEHNR, CDR2 FQNEAQ (reference sequence). The CDR3 covers 15 residues. Deletions cut 0 bases from V and 5 bases from J, with 11 bases between. CDR3 in DNA: TGTGCCAGCAGCTTAGCCTTGGGACGCAACAATGAGCAGTTCTTC. Translating gives CASSLALGRNNEQFF. Supplemented by reference TRBV7-9 and TRBJ2-1, the full variable domain reads DTGVSQNPRHKITKRGQNVTFRCDPISEHNRLYWYRQTLGQGPEFLTYFQNEAQLEKSRLLSDRFSAERPKGSFSTLEIQRTEQGDSAMYLCASSLALGRNNEQFFGPGTRLTVL.

There are many counts of this clonotype. The genes are TRBV6-1 and TRBJ2-3; 9 bases align to TRBD2. CDR3 length: 15 residues. The V segment lost 5 bases and the J segment 6 bases; nucleotides outside the gene matches: 9. Per germline, CDR1 MNHNS and CDR2 SASEGT. The CDR3 DNA is TGTGCCAGCAGTTCCATAGCGGGGGCGAGGGATACGCAGTATTTT. Amino acids: CASSSIAGARDTQYF.

In its sample, this clonotype was seen many times. The CDR3 sequence: CSARDLGTGNNEQYF. DNA of the CDR3: TGCAGTGCTAGAGATCTTGGGACAGGGAATAACGAGCAGTACTTC. This chain connects TRBV20-1 to TRBJ2-7; 9 bases are shared with TRBD1. The CDR3 totals 15 residues. J gave up 5 bases and V 0 bases, and 8 bases lay outside the gene matches. Germline-derived CDR1 and CDR2 are DFQATT and SNEGSKA (reference sequence).

This clonotype was seen only a few times. V is TRBV7-3 and J is TRBJ2-3; TRBD1 or TRBD2 may be the D gene (6 bases each). Germline CDR1 reads SGHTA; CDR2 reads FQGTGA. Trimming left V 4 bases short and J 4 bases short, with 12 bases between. The CDR3 totals 14 residues. The DNA for the CDR3 is TGTGCCAGCAGCTCTTCGGGGGCTTCAGATACGCAGTATTTT. It specifies CASSSSGASDTQYF. Using reference TRBV7-3 and TRBJ2-3 for the parts outside the CDR3, the full variable domain is GAGVSQTPSNKVTEKGKYVELRCDPISGHTALYWYRQSLGQGPEFLIYFQGTGAADDSGLPNDRFFAVRPEGSVSTLKIQRTERGDSAVYLCASSSSGASDTQYFGPGTRLTVL.

This clonotype was seen many times. The gene calls are TRBV5-5 and TRBJ2-7, with 10 bases that match TRBD2. Germline V gives CDR1 SGHKS, CDR2 YYEKEE (reference sequence). V trimming: 4 bases; J trimming: 5 bases; junction bases outside the gene matches: 9. The CDR3 length is 15 residues. CDR3 protein: CASSATASGSHEQYF. The CDR3 DNA follows: TGTGCCAGCAGCGCGACGGCTAGCGGGAGCCACGAGCAGTACTTC. Full variable domain (remainder filled in from reference TRBV5-5 and TRBJ2-7): DAGVTQSPTHLIKTRGQQVTLRCSPISGHKSVSWYQQVLGQGPQFIFQYYEKEERGRGNFPDRFSARQFPNYSSELNVNALLLGDSALYLCASSATASGSHEQYFGPGTRLTVT.

This clonotype has a count of ten or more. The chain links TRBV10-2 to TRBJ2-5; D gene ambiguous. This CDR3 has 14 residues. Trimming stripped 6 bases from V and 3 bases from J, with 14 bases between. Germline V gene data show CDR1 as WSHSY and CDR2 as SAAADI. The CDR3 bases are TGCGCCAGCAGCATGAGCCTCCCAGAAGAGACCCAGTACTTC. This encodes CASSMSLPEETQYF.

This clonotype appeared many times. The chain is built from TRBV11-2 and TRBJ1-2; TRBD1 aligns across 8 bases. This CDR3 contains 14 residues. Losses at the gene ends were 6 bases for V and 0 bases for J; bases not matched to a gene: 3. CDR1 and CDR2 from the germline V gene are SGHAT and FQNNGV. CDR3 amino acids: CASSGQGANYGYTF. The CDR3 DNA reads as TGTGCCAGCAGTGGACAGGGAGCTAACTATGGCTACACCTTC.